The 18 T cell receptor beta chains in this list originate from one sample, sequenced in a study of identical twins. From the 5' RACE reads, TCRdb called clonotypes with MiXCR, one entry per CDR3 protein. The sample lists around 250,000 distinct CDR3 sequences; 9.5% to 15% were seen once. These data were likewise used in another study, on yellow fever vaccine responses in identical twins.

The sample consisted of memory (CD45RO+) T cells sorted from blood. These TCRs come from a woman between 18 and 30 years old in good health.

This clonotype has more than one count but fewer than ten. CDR3 sequence: CASSPPPTLGKNIQYF. CDR3 sequence (DNA): TGTGCCAGCAGCCCCCCACCGACCCTTGGCAAAAACATTCAGTACTTC. The gene calls are TRBV3-1 and TRBJ2-4; D is unclear. The CDR3 spans 16 residues. Trimming took 4 bases from V and 3 from J, leaving 16 bases between them. In germline, CDR1 is LGHDT, CDR2 YNNKEL (reference sequence).

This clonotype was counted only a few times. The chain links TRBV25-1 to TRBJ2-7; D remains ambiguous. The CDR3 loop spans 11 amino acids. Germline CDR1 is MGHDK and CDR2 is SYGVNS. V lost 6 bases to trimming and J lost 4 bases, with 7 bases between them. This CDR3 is CASRSLYEQYF. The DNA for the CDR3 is TGTGCCAGCAGGAGCCTATACGAGCAGTACTTC.

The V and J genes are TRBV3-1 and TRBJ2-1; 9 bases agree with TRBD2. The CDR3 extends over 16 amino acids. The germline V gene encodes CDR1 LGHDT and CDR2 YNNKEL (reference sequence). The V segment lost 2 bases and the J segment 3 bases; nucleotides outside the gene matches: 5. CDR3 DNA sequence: TGTGCCAGCAGCCAATCCGCGGGGGGGTACTACAATGAGCAGTTCTTC. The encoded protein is CASSQSAGGYYNEQFF.

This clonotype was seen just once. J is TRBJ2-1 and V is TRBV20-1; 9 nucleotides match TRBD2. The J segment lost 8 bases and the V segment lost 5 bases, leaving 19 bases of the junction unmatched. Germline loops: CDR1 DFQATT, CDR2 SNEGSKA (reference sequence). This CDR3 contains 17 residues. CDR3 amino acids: CSAPRGLASQSRDEQFF. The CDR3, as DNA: TGCAGTGCTCCCCGCGGACTAGCGTCCCAATCAAGGGATGAGCAGTTCTTC.

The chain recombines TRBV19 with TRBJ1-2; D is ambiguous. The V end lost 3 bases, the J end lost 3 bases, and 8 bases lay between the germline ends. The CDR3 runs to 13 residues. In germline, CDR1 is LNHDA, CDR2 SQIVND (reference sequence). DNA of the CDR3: TGTGCCAGTAGTATCGGGTGGGACTATGGCTACACCTTC. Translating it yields CASSIGWDYGYTF. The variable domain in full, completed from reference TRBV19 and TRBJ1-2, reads DGGITQSPKYLFRKEGQNVTLSCEQNLNHDAMYWYRQDPGQGLRLIYYSQIVNDFQKGDIAEGYSVSREKKESFPLTVTSAQKNPTAFYLCASSIGWDYGYTFGSGTRLTVV.

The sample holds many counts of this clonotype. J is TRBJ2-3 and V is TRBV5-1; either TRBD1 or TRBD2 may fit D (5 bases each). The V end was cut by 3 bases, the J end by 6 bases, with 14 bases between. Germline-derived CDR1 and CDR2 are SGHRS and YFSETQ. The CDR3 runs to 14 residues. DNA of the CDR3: TGCGCCAGCAGCTCCGGGACCAAAGGGGATACGCAGTATTTT. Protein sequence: CASSSGTKGDTQYF.

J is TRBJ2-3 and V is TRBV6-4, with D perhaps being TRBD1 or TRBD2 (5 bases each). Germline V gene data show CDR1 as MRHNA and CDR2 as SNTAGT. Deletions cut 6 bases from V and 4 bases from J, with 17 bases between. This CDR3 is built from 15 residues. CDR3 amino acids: CASSDGQGVSDTQYF. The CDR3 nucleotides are TGTGCCAGCAGCGACGGGCAGGGAGTCTCAGATACGCAGTATTTT.

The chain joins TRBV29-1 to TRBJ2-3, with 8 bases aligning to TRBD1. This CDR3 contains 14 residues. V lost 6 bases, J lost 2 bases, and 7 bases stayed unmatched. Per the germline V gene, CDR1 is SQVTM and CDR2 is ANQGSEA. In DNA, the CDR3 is TGCAGCGTCACAGGGGGAGCAGTCACAGATACGCAGTATTTT. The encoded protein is CSVTGGAVTDTQYF.

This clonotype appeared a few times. In nucleotides, the CDR3 is TGTGCCAGCTCAGTGACAGTCTCCTACAATGAGCAGTTCTTC. Residues: CASSVTVSYNEQFF. The gene calls are TRBV18 and TRBJ2-1; D might be TRBD1 (5 bases). Germline lookup yields CDR1 KGHSH and CDR2 LQKENI. This CDR3 contains 14 residues. Trimming shortened V by 5 bases and J by 0 bases, and 8 bases separated the two germline ends. Supplemented by reference TRBV18 and TRBJ2-1, the full variable domain reads NAGVMQNPRHLVRRRGQEARLRCSPMKGHSHVYWYRQLPEEGLKFMVYLQKENIIDESGMPKERFSAEFPKEGPSILRIQQVVRGDSAAYFCASSVTVSYNEQFFGPGTRLTVL.

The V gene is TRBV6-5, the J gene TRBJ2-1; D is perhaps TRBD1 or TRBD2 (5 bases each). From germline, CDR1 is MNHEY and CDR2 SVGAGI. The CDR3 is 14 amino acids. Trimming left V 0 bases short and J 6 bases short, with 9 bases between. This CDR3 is CASSYSRGRNEQFF. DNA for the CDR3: TGTGCCAGCAGTTACTCGAGGGGACGCAATGAGCAGTTCTTC.

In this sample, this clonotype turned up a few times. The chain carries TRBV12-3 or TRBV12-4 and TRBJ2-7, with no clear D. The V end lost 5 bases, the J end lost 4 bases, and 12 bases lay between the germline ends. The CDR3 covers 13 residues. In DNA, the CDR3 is TGTGCCAGCAGTATCAGACGGCGGTACGAGCAGTACTTC. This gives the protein CASSIRRRYEQYF.

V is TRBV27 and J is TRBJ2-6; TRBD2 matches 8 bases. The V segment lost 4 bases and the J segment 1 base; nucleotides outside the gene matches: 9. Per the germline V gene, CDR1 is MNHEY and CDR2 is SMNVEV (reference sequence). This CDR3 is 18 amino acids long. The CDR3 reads CASSWGLGRSSGANVLTF. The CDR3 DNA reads TGTGCCAGCAGTTGGGGACTAGGGAGGTCGTCTGGGGCCAACGTCCTGACTTTC.

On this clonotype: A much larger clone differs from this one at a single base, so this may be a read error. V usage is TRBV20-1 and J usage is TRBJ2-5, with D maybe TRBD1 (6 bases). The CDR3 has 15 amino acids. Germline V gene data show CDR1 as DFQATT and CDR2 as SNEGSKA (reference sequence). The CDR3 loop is CCARDFLGGQETQYF. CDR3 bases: TGCTGTGCTAGAGATTTCCTAGGGGGCCAAGAGACCCAGTACTTC.

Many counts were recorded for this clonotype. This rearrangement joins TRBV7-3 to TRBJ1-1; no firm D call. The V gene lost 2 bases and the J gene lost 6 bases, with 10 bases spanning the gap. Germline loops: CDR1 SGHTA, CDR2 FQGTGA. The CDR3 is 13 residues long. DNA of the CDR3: TGTGCCAGCAGCTTATTGTCGGGGTCTGAAGCTTTCTTT. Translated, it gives CASSLLSGSEAFF.

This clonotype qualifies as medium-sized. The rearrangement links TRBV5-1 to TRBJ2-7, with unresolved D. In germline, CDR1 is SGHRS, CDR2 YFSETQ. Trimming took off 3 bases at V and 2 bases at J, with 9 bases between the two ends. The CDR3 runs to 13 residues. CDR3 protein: CASSWEGAYEQYF. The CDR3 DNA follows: TGCGCCAGCAGCTGGGAAGGAGCCTACGAGCAGTACTTC.

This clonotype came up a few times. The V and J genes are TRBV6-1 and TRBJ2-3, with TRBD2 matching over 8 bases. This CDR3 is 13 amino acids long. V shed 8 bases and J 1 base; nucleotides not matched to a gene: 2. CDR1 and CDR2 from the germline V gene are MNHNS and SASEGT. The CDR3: CASRAGGTDTQYF. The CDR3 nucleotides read TGTGCCAGCCGAGCGGGAGGCACAGATACGCAGTATTTT.

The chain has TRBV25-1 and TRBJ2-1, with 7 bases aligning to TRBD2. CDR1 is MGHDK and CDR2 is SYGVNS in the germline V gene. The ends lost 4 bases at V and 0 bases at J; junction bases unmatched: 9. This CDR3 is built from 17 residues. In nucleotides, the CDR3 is TGTGCCAGCAGTGGGAAGCGGGACGTGAGCTCCTACAATGAGCAGTTCTTC. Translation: CASSGKRDVSSYNEQFF.

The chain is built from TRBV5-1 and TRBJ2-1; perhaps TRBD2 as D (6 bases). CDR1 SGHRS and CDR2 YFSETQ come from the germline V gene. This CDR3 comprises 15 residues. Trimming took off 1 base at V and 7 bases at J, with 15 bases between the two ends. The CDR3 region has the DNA TGCGCCAGCAGCTTGACTGGACCGGGGGAAAATGAGCAGTTCTTC. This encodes CASSLTGPGENEQFF.